The source of this T cell receptor beta chain is a study of blood T cells in healthy people across ages. PCR was performed a second time for about 7 to 11 cycles using a sample-barcoded 5' primer and a J-beta primer mix. MiXCR was run by TCRdb on the 5' RACE reads, yielding one entry per CDR3 protein. Of about 1 million distinct CDR3 sequences in the sample, less than 25% were seen once. This CDR3 is 15 amino acids long. V was trimmed by 5 bases and J by 1 base, leaving 12 bases between them. These data were likewise used in another study, on T cells of mothers and their children.

This TCR came from a girl aged 2 to 9 in good health. Material for sequencing was blood. This chain uses TRBV12-3 or TRBV12-4 with TRBJ2-1; D remains ambiguous. This CDR3 is CASSPGVGSYNEQFF. The CDR3 DNA follows: TGTGCCAGCAGTCCCGGCGTAGGTTCCTACAATGAGCAGTTCTTC.